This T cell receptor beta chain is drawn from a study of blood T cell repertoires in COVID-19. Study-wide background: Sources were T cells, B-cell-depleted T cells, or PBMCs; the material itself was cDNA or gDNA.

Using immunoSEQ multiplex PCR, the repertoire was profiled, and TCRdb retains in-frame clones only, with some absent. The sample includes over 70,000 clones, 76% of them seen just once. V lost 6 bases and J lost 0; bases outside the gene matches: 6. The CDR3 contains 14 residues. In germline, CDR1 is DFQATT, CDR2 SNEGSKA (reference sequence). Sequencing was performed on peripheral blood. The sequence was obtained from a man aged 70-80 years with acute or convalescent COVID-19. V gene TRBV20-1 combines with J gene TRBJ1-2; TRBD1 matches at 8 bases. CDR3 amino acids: CSASDRGTNYGYTF. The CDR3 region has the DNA TGCAGTGCCAGTGACAGGGGAACTAACTATGGCTACACCTTC.